The clone carrying this T cell receptor beta chain was detected a few times. The CDR3 runs to 15 residues. J was trimmed by 6 bases and V by 2 bases; bases with no gene match: 6. Per the germline V gene, CDR1 is LGHNT and CDR2 is FRNRAP. Isolated RNA was reverse transcribed in full, so expressed TCRB transcripts were sequenced. Produced via immunoSEQ multiplex PCR; TCRdb's table is partial and in-frame only. The repertoire consists of 35,000 or so clones, with 50% to 75% occurring once and the leading ten covering roughly 2%. This sample is part of a study of beta chain features in type 1 diabetes. Material: Tregs from blood. The sequence was collected from a young woman in good health. The J gene is TRBJ2-1, the V gene TRBV12-5, with 8 bases that match TRBD2. CDR3 protein: CASGLTREGVNEQFF. In nucleotides, the CDR3 is TGTGCTAGTGGTTTGACTCGGGAGGGGGTCAATGAGCAGTTCTTC.